The rows below give T cell receptor beta chains drawn from one sample of a study of T cell responses to AZD1222 COVID-19 vaccine. Profiling relied on immunoSEQ multiplex PCR, and the TCRdb table lists in-frame clones only, not all of them. The sample has 70,000 to 95,000 clones; roughly nine tenths are singletons. The sample here was peripheral blood, taken 28 days after the second AZD1222 dose. The receptors originated from an adult who received the AZD1222 COVID-19 vaccine. Each CDR3 is given with its conserved first and last residue. D genes are given only for firm matches. Size is omitted from some rows. Given values are once, few, many or a class for expanded clones.

clone_size d_call j_call v_call cdr3_nt cdr3_aa
few TRBD1 TRBJ2-3 TRBV4-1 TGCGCCAGCAGCCAACAGGGGGAAGATACGCAGTATTTT CASSQQGEDTQYF
- TRBD1 TRBJ1-2 TRBV5-1 TGCGCCAGCAGCCTCCCCGGGACAGCGGACGGCTACACCTTC CASSLPGTADGYTF
- - TRBJ2-7 TRBV5-1 TGCGCCAGCAGCCTGGACCGCAACTCCTACGAGCAGTACTTC CASSLDRNSYEQYF
- - TRBJ1-5 TRBV4-1 TGCGCCAGCAGCCAAGAAGGACAGAAATATCAGCCCCAGCATTTT CASSQEGQKYQPQHF
- - TRBJ1-2 TRBV6-1 TGTGCCAGCAGTGAAATGACCTACTATGGCTACACCTTC CASSEMTYYGYTF
- TRBD1 TRBJ1-3 TRBV6-5 TGTGCCAGCTTTTCCACAGGGGCTGCTGGAAACACCATATATTTT CASFSTGAAGNTIYF
- - TRBJ1-1 TRBV5-1 TGCGCCAGCAGCGCCCAGGGGACCCAGAACACTGAAGCTTTCTTT CASSAQGTQNTEAFF
- - TRBJ2-7 TRBV3-1/TRBV3-2 TGTGCCAGCAGCCTGCAGGCAGGGGTCTTCTACGAGCAGTACTTC CASSLQAGVFYEQYF
- TRBD2 TRBJ2-1 TRBV2 TGTGCCAGCAGTTTAGGACTAGCGGGGGGCCTCGATGAGCAGTTCTTC CASSLGLAGGLDEQFF
- - TRBJ1-1 TRBV3-1/TRBV3-2 TGTGCCAGCAGCCCGTCGACAGGTGCCGGAGAAGCTTTCTTT CASSPSTGAGEAFF
- TRBD1 TRBJ1-1 TRBV30 TGTGCCTGGAGGCAAACAGGGAAGGGGGCAAACACTGAAGCTTTCTTT CAWRQTGKGANTEAFF
once - TRBJ1-3 TRBV4-1 TGCGCCAGCAGCCAAGTATCAGGACGGAGAAACACCATATATTTT CASSQVSGRRNTIYF
- - TRBJ2-3 TRBV5-1 TGCGCCAGCAGCTTTGGAGCGTCCGGGCTCACAGATACGCAGTATTTT CASSFGASGLTDTQYF
- TRBD1 TRBJ1-2 TRBV2 TGTGCCAGCAGAGGACAGGGAATGGAGGTCAACTATGGCTACACCTTC CASRGQGMEVNYGYTF
- TRBD1 TRBJ2-2 TRBV2 TGTGCCAGCAGAGACAGGGCGGGCACCGGGGAGCTGTTTTTT CASRDRAGTGELFF
- - TRBJ1-5 TRBV5-1 TGCGCCAGCAGCTTGGGAAGGGATCAGCCCCAGCATTTT CASSLGRDQPQHF
- TRBD1 TRBJ1-4 TRBV6-6 TGTGCCAGCAGTCGAACAGGGGGCAATGTGGGAGAAAAACTGTTTTTT CASSRTGGNVGEKLFF
- TRBD2 TRBJ2-1 TRBV7-9 TGTGCCAGCACGCCTAGCTCTGGACTAGCGGGGGGGAAGTCCTACAATGAGCAGTTCTTC CASTPSSGLAGGKSYNEQFF
- - TRBJ2-4 TRBV30 TGTGCCTGGAGTGAGGATTCCTCATCCCTACCGGGGTTC CAWSEDSSSLPGF
- TRBD1 TRBJ2-2 TRBV19 TGTGCCAGTAGTACCTATTACCTGGGACAGGGGGCTGGCACCGGGGAGCTGTTTTTT CASSTYYLGQGAGTGELFF
- - TRBJ1-1 TRBV7-8 TGTGCCAGCAGCTTAGCGGGGCCTGAAGCTTTCTTT CASSLAGPEAFF
- TRBD2 TRBJ2-1 TRBV29-1 TGCAGCGCTCGGGGGGTCTCCTACAATGAGCAGTTCTTC CSARGVSYNEQFF
- - TRBJ1-2 TRBV7-9 TGTGCCAGCAGCTTAGACAACTATGGCTACACCTTC CASSLDNYGYTF
- - TRBJ1-1 TRBV2 TGTGCCAGCAGCGCCTCCCAAGTGGGTGGGACTGAAGCTTTCTTT CASSASQVGGTEAFF
- - TRBJ2-3 TRBV5-8 TGTGCCAGCAGCCCGAGCGGCACAGATACGCAGTATTTT CASSPSGTDTQYF
- - TRBJ2-3 TRBV7-3 TGTGCCAGCAGCTCCGGTGGTAGCCTAGATACGCAGTATTTT CASSSGGSLDTQYF
- - TRBJ1-4 TRBV7-8 TGTGCCAGCAGCTCGACAGCTAGGAATGAAAAACTGTTTTTT CASSSTARNEKLFF
- - TRBJ1-1 TRBV30 TGTGCCTGGAGTACAGGGTACACTGAAGCTTTCTTT CAWSTGYTEAFF
- - TRBJ1-4 TRBV21-1 TGTGCCAGCAGCAAAGTTGAAGGCGGCAATGAAAAACTGTTTTTT CASSKVEGGNEKLFF
- TRBD2 TRBJ2-3 TRBV7-9 TGTGCCAGCAGCCCGGGGACTAGCGGGGCAACAGATACGCAGTATTTT CASSPGTSGATDTQYF
- - TRBJ1-4 TRBV10-1 TGCGCCAGCAGTGAGTCGGTAAAGGGTCGACTGTTTTTT CASSESVKGRLFF
- TRBD2 TRBJ2-1 TRBV6-2/TRBV6-3 TGTGCCAGCAGCAAAGCGGGGGGGAACTACAATGAGCAGTTCTTC CASSKAGGNYNEQFF
- - TRBJ1-4 TRBV18 TGTGCCAGCTCACCGTACGGTGAAAAACTGTTTTTT CASSPYGEKLFF
- - TRBJ1-5 TRBV18 TGTGCCAGCTCCACGGACACAAGCAATCAGCCCCAGCATTTT CASSTDTSNQPQHF
- TRBD2 TRBJ2-7 TRBV25-1 TGTGCCAGCAGTGAGGCGGGGGGTTCCTACGAGCAGTACTTC CASSEAGGSYEQYF
- TRBD1 TRBJ1-1 TRBV7-9 TGTGCCAGCAGTCGTAGTCAAGGGGACAGGGGAGCTTTCTTT CASSRSQGDRGAFF
- - TRBJ2-3 TRBV25-1 TGTGCCAGCAGTGAATACCGCGGGGTAACAGATACGCAGTATTTT CASSEYRGVTDTQYF
- - TRBJ1-5 TRBV7-8 TGTGCCAGCAGCCCCACGGGCGTCGTTTGGTACTATAGCAATCAGCCCCAGCATTTT CASSPTGVVWYYSNQPQHF
- - TRBJ2-7 TRBV5-1 TGCGCCAGCAGCCAGAGCTCCTACGAGCAGTACTTC CASSQSSYEQYF
- - TRBJ1-5 TRBV2 TGTGCCAGCAGTGGGAGGGGGAGCAATCAGCCCCAGCATTTT CASSGRGSNQPQHF
few TRBD1 TRBJ2-1 TRBV7-2 TGTGCCAGCAGCCTGGACAGGGGCTCCTACAATGAGCAGTTCTTC CASSLDRGSYNEQFF
- TRBD1 TRBJ1-6 TRBV6-5 TGTGCCAGCAGCCCGGGACAGTTACCCCTCCACTTT CASSPGQLPLHF
- - TRBJ2-1 TRBV25-1 TGTGCCAGCAGTGAAGGGGGCCGAAATGAGCAGTTCTTC CASSEGGRNEQFF
- - TRBJ2-2 TRBV12-3/TRBV12-4 TGTGCCAGCAGCCTAAGCTCCGGGGAGCTGTTTTTT CASSLSSGELFF
- - TRBJ1-5 TRBV23-1 TGCGCCAGCAGTCAATCGGGAGGAGTTATCAATCAGCCCCAGCATTTT CASSQSGGVINQPQHF
- - TRBJ1-5 TRBV9 TGTGCCAGCAGCGATTTTGGGTCGGATCAGCCCCAGCATTTT CASSDFGSDQPQHF
- - TRBJ1-1 TRBV6-5 TGTGCCAGCAGTTCGGGGACTGTCACTGAAGCTTTCTTT CASSSGTVTEAFF
- - TRBJ2-6 TRBV18 TGTGCCAGCTCACCATTGGAGGGATCCTCTGGGGCCAACGTCCTGACTTTC CASSPLEGSSGANVLTF
- - TRBJ2-1 TRBV19 TGTGCCAGTAGTATAGCTACAACCTCCTACAATGAGCAGTTCTTC CASSIATTSYNEQFF
- - TRBJ1-6 TRBV7-2 TGTGCCAGCAGCCGCCGGTGGGGTAGGGGAGGTAATTCACCCCTCCACTTT CASSRRWGRGGNSPLHF
- - TRBJ2-2 TRBV9 TGTGCCAGCAGCGTCCTGGGTGCGAACACCGGGGAGCTGTTTTTT CASSVLGANTGELFF
- - TRBJ1-1 TRBV6-5 TGTGCCAGCAGTTCGGGGGGCGCCGACACTGAAGCTTTCTTT CASSSGGADTEAFF
- - TRBJ2-5 TRBV7-9 TGTGCCAGCAGCCCCGGGCAGGGGGAGACCCAGTACTTC CASSPGQGETQYF
- TRBD2 TRBJ2-3 TRBV11-2 TGTGCCAGCAGCCCCACTAGCGGGGGTACCACAGATACGCAGTATTTT CASSPTSGGTTDTQYF
few - TRBJ1-3 TRBV5-1 TGCGCCAGCAGCTTGGCGGGGAGCTCTGGAAACACCATATATTTT CASSLAGSSGNTIYF